The source of this T cell receptor beta chain is a study of blood T cell repertoires in COVID-19 (dated by TCRdb to 2018 to 2021). Study-level background: Samples from collaborators originated in the United States, Italy and Spain and spanned both the acute and convalescent phases of COVID-19. The material from the prospective study consisted of cDNA or gDNA derived from T cells, B-cell-depleted T cells, or PBMCs. The dataset comprised deeply sampled blood TCRbeta repertoires from subjects exposed to, actively infected with, or recovered from COVID-19. A freely available public database, intended as a resource for researchers studying the immune response to SARS-CoV-2, is where the repertoires were released. The samples were drawn from two sources: the first 160 participants of the ongoing ImmuneRACE study, and 950 to 1,500 subjects contributed by 6 global collaborators. Sample metadata almost always included a de-identified subject ID, COVID-19 status, age in years and sex. Where available, HLA class I and class II types were taken from metadata supplied by the sample provider and were not determined by assay-based typing. Points the paper makes about the study in general: How much clinical and demographic metadata was included differed by source and by participant, and the metadata was provided uncurated.

TCRbeta CDR3 regions were amplified from genomic DNA by means of the immunoSEQ Assay, a bias-controlled multiplex PCR. On the study's bioinformatics: The number of nucleated cells in each sample was estimated from the amplification of reference gene primers within the assay. To quantify the absolute abundance of each unique TCRbeta CDR3 rearrangement, sequence reads were collapsed and filtered. For each sample, productive Simpson clonality was calculated by taking the square root of Simpson's diversity index across productive rearrangements. TCRdb provides this immuneACCESS table in a form limited to in-frame rearrangements. Some clones are lacking; in checked studies, under half of them reflect an unresolved V gene, and why the rest are absent is not known. The V and J calls and clone size were taken over from that table, and D and trimming were inferred from the DNA. Across this sample there are about 130,000 clones, with roughly 90% seen only once. Approximately 2.3% of the sample belongs to the ten largest clones.

In the prospective study, participants were about 18 to 100 years old, resided in about two dozen geographic areas of the United States, and were enrolled through a virtual design. In the prospective study, participants were assigned to cohorts based on the clinical history participants reported in a screening survey and a study questionnaire. Recovered participants in ImmuneRACE Cohort 3 were defined by two consecutive negative NP/OP PCR tests, clearance by a healthcare professional, or resolution of symptoms. Each participant in the prospective study had whole blood, serum and a nasopharyngeal or oropharyngeal swab collected by mobile phlebotomists. Additional blood draws and questionnaires over an approximately 2-month period could optionally be provided by prospective study participants. Before DNA extraction, prospective study blood samples were shipped either frozen or at room temperature.

At the junction V is shortened by 0 bases and J by 7 bases; bases outside the gene matches: 5. Spanning cysteine to phenylalanine, the CDR3 consists of 14 amino acids. CDR3 DNA is the only sequence kept; it has 42 bases, read in frame from the first base. Based on the germline V gene, the CDR1 and CDR2 sequences are SGHAT and FQNNGV. Worth noting for this clone: What antigen it recognizes has not been identified. No per-base quality is available; no much larger clone lies one base away.

The sequenced sample was PBMCs or T cells enriched from blood (not recorded which). This TCR was recovered from a woman in her forties or fifties who had recovered from COVID-19. Recombination linked TRBV11-2 to TRBJ1-2; 7 bases in between match TRBD1. CDR3 loop: CASSLDRGESGYTF. The sequenced DNA: TGTGCCAGCAGCTTAGACAGGGGGGAATCTGGCTACACCTTC.